The 20 T cell receptor beta chains given below trace back to one sample, sequenced in a study of T cell responses to AZD1222 COVID-19 vaccine. Clones were sequenced by immunoSEQ multiplex PCR, and TCRdb holds only the in-frame ones, with some missing. The sample comprises about 130,000 clones, 70% to 90% of which are singletons, and under 2% rests with the top ten. Source: peripheral blood, taken on day 0 of AZD1222 vaccination. The origin of the receptors is an adult in good health.

The chain couples TRBV18 to TRBJ2-7; D call uncertain. The length of the CDR3 is 15 residues. V was clipped by 3 bases and J by 1 base, with 13 bases between them. Germline V CDR1 and CDR2: KGHSH, LQKENI. The CDR3 region is CASSPPSESSYEQYF. CDR3 nucleotide sequence: TGTGCCAGCTCACCCCCGAGCGAGAGTTCCTACGAGCAGTACTTC.

V is TRBV27 and J is TRBJ2-1, with 15 bases that match TRBD2. The CDR3 runs 16 residues. With V trimmed by 8 bases and J by 4 bases, 6 bases remained unmatched. Germline V gene sequence: CDR1 MNHEY, CDR2 SMNVEV (reference sequence). CDR3 sequence: CASAGLAGGPYNEQFF. CDR3 DNA sequence: TGTGCCAGCGCCGGACTAGCGGGAGGGCCATACAATGAGCAGTTCTTC.

J is TRBJ1-1 and V is TRBV11-3; D unresolved. Germline loops: CDR1 SGHNT, CDR2 YENEEA. Trimming shortened V by 4 bases and J by 5 bases, and 8 bases separated the two germline ends. The CDR3 length is 12 residues. This CDR3 is CASSSQWTEAFF. DNA of the CDR3: TGTGCCAGCAGCTCCCAGTGGACTGAAGCTTTCTTT.

The chain couples TRBV30 to TRBJ1-2; a weak D match, TRBD1 (5 bases). With 0 bases removed from V and 0 bases from J, the gap between germline ends came to 14 bases. CDR3 length equals 16 residues. In germline, CDR1 is GTSNPN, CDR2 SVGIG (reference sequence). The CDR3, as DNA: TGTGCCTGGAGTGTCCGAGGGACGTTCGCTAACTATGGCTACACCTTC. Protein sequence: CAWSVRGTFANYGYTF.

The rearrangement joins TRBV29-1 to TRBJ1-1; maybe TRBD1 (5 bases). The germline gives CDR1 SQVTM, CDR2 ANQGSEA. The ends were cut back, 5 bases at V and 11 bases at J, with 18 bases in the middle. The CDR3 is made up of 12 amino acids. In DNA form, the CDR3 reads TGCAGCGTTCCGTCGGGAGCAGGGAGGGCTTTCTTT. As protein: CSVPSGAGRAFF.

The chain employs TRBV30 and TRBJ1-2, with a weak D call TRBD1 (6 bases). Between the trimmed V and J ends, which lost 3 bases and 1 base, there was a span of 21 bases. Germline lookup yields CDR1 GTSNPN and CDR2 SVGIG (reference sequence). This CDR3 has 17 amino acids. The CDR3 region has the DNA TGTGCCTGGAGAGTAGGCAGGGGCCTACTTTATAACTATGGCTACACCTTC. Translating it yields CAWRVGRGLLYNYGYTF.

This clone was seen a few times. The chain joins TRBV30 to TRBJ2-1; no clear D. V was shortened by 1 base and J by 0 bases, with 10 bases between the two germline ends. The CDR3 totals 15 residues. Germline V lookup: CDR1 GTSNPN, CDR2 SVGIG (reference sequence). The CDR3 region is CAWSGTVTSYNEQFF. As DNA, the CDR3 is TGTGCCTGGAGTGGAACGGTGACCTCCTACAATGAGCAGTTCTTC.

CDR3 coding DNA: TGTGCCAGCAGCTTCTTGGTGAGGAACACTGAAGCTTTCTTT. It codes for CASSFLVRNTEAFF. The chain employs TRBV5-8 and TRBJ1-1; D gene unclear. This CDR3 has 14 amino acids. Germline CDR1 and CDR2: SGHTS and YDEGEE. V lost 2 bases to trimming and J lost 1 base, with 9 bases between them.

The table lists this clone with a count of one. V and J are TRBV7-6 and TRBJ1-1; D gene ambiguous. The V gene lost 5 bases and the J gene lost 0 bases, with 16 bases spanning the gap. The CDR3 loop spans 16 amino acids. CDR1 is SGHVS and CDR2 is FNYEAQ in the germline V gene. CDR3 sequence: CASSPEGTVLNTEAFF. The DNA for the CDR3 is TGTGCCAGCAGCCCAGAGGGCACGGTCCTGAACACTGAAGCTTTCTTT.

The rearrangement links TRBV7-6 to TRBJ1-1; perhaps TRBD1 as D (5 bases). V was cut by 8 bases and J by 2 bases, with 9 bases left in between. The CDR3 length is 12 residues. Germline-derived CDR1 and CDR2 are SGHVS and FNYEAQ. The CDR3 nucleotides are TGTGCCAGCGGGGACCCTAACACTGAAGCTTTCTTT. Translation gives CASGDPNTEAFF.

V gene TRBV24-1 combines with J gene TRBJ2-5, with 9 bases matching TRBD1. Germline V gene data show CDR1 as KGHDR and CDR2 as SFDVKD. The V gene end was trimmed by 7 bases and the J gene end by 6 bases; junction bases not matched to a gene: 11. This CDR3 region has 15 residues. CDR3 amino acids: CATRRPGDREKTQYF. DNA for the CDR3: TGTGCCACCAGGCGCCCCGGGGACAGGGAAAAGACCCAGTACTTC.

The rearrangement joins TRBV30 to TRBJ1-4; the match to TRBD1 covers 8 bases. Germline V gene data show CDR1 as GTSNPN and CDR2 as SVGIG (reference sequence). The ends lost 5 bases at V and 4 bases at J; junction bases unmatched: 3. The CDR3 is 13 residues long. The CDR3 loop is CAWSTGDNEKLFF. The CDR3 region has the DNA TGTGCCTGGTCGACAGGGGATAATGAAAAACTGTTTTTT.

The V gene is TRBV9, the J gene TRBJ2-5; the match to TRBD2 covers 11 bases. Germline lookup yields CDR1 SGDLS and CDR2 YYNGEE. V was pared by 3 bases and J by 2 bases, with 15 bases of the junction left unmatched. This CDR3 contains 19 residues. CDR3 sequence (DNA): TGTGCCAGCAGCGCGGGGGGGCTAGCGGGAGGTATGGGGCAAGAGACCCAGTACTTC. Translated, it gives CASSAGGLAGGMGQETQYF.

V is TRBV9 and J is TRBJ1-2; no firm D call. The CDR3 is 15 residues long. CDR1 is SGDLS and CDR2 is YYNGEE in the germline V gene. V dropped 4 bases and J dropped 4 bases, with 17 bases sitting between them. The CDR3 loop reads CASSPQHRPTYGYTF. The DNA for the CDR3 is TGTGCCAGCAGCCCTCAACATCGCCCGACCTATGGCTACACCTTC.

The CDR3 loop reads CASSYSGTGVNIQYF. The CDR3 nucleotides read TGTGCCAGCAGTTACTCCGGGACAGGGGTAAACATTCAGTACTTC. The chain carries TRBV7-2 and TRBJ2-4; 10 nucleotides match TRBD1. V shed 6 bases and J 6 bases; nucleotides not matched to a gene: 8. Germline values: CDR1 SGHTA, CDR2 FQGNSA. The length of the CDR3 is 15 residues.

This rearrangement joins TRBV27 to TRBJ1-5, with D uncertain. The CDR3 spans 11 residues. Germline loops: CDR1 MNHEY, CDR2 SMNVEV (reference sequence). Trimming stripped 4 bases from V and 6 bases from J, with 4 bases between. Written as DNA, the CDR3 is TGTGCCAGCAGTTCCCTTCAGCCCCAGCATTTT. Translated: CASSSLQPQHF.

This clone was detected once. The rearrangement links TRBV24-1 to TRBJ2-1, with D uncertain. The germline V gene has CDR1 KGHDR and CDR2 SFDVKD. V was cut by 4 bases and J by 0 bases, with 9 bases left in between. The CDR3 runs to 15 residues. Here the CDR3 reads CATSDLRNSYNEQFF. The CDR3 DNA follows: TGTGCCACCAGTGACCTGCGGAACTCCTACAATGAGCAGTTCTTC.

The chain has TRBV11-1 and TRBJ1-1; D is unclear. The CDR3 spans 14 residues. The V gene's germline CDR1 is SGHAT and CDR2 FQDESV (reference sequence). The V and J ends lost 4 bases and 7 bases respectively, with 16 bases between them. The CDR3 region is CASSYDWAAGEAFF. DNA of the CDR3: TGTGCCAGCAGCTACGACTGGGCAGCCGGTGAAGCTTTCTTT.

This clone was detected ten times or more. At one end, the junction sequence differs from germline, possibly due to a read error. The chain carries TRBV18 and TRBJ1-1; TRBD1 might be the D (6 bases). CDR1 is KGHSH, CDR2 LQKENI, per germline. The CDR3 totals 14 residues. The CDR3 here is CASSPQGTNTEAFF. DNA of the CDR3: TGTGCCAGTTCACCACAGGGAACGAACACTGAAGCTTTCTTT. Variable domain in full (rest from reference TRBV18 and TRBJ1-1): NAGVMQNPRHLVRRRGQEARLRCSPMKGHSHVYWYRQLPEEGLKFMVYLQKENIIDESGMPKERFSAEFPKEGPSILRIQQVVRGDSAAYFCASSPQGTNTEAFFGQGTRLTVV.

This rearrangement joins TRBV9 to TRBJ2-1, with 11 bases matching TRBD2. Germline V gives CDR1 SGDLS, CDR2 YYNGEE. The V gene end was trimmed by 3 bases and the J gene end by 10 bases; junction bases not matched to a gene: 15. This CDR3 is 17 amino acids long. In DNA form, the CDR3 reads TGTGCCAGCAGCGCCGCCTCCTCCGGGACTAGCGGAAGGGAGCAGTTCTTC. Protein sequence: CASSAASSGTSGREQFF.